These T cell receptor beta chains were read from a single sample in a study of blood T cell repertoires in COVID-19. Sequencing was performed with immunoSEQ multiplex PCR; in TCRdb, only in-frame clones are kept and a portion is missing. The sample has a few hundred thousand clones, roughly 80% seen once. The sample comprised peripheral blood. These TCRs come from a man in his 60s with acute or convalescent COVID-19. Each CDR3 is given with its conserved first and last residue. The D gene is left open where the match is weak. Clone size is given for some rows only: seen once, a few or many times, or a class if the clone is expanded.

clone_size: NA; j_call: TRBJ2-1; v_call: TRBV6-5; d_call: NA; cdr3_aa: CASTARYNEQFF; cdr3_nt: TGTGCCAGCACCGCGCGCTACAATGAGCAGTTCTTC
clone_size: NA; j_call: TRBJ1-3; v_call: TRBV12-3/TRBV12-4; d_call: NA; cdr3_aa: CASRPGGNTIYF; cdr3_nt: TGTGCCAGCAGACCCGGGGGAAACACCATATATTTT
clone_size: NA; j_call: TRBJ2-1; v_call: TRBV7-9; d_call: NA; cdr3_aa: CASSLGAGSYNEQFF; cdr3_nt: TGTGCCAGCAGCTTAGGAGCGGGTTCCTACAATGAGCAGTTCTTC
clone_size: few; j_call: TRBJ1-5; v_call: TRBV5-5; d_call: NA; cdr3_aa: CASSTGSDQPQHF; cdr3_nt: TGTGCCAGCAGCACCGGTTCGGATCAGCCCCAGCATTTT
clone_size: NA; j_call: TRBJ1-2; v_call: TRBV2; d_call: NA; cdr3_aa: CASSSASTSNYGYTF; cdr3_nt: TGTGCCAGCAGTTCAGCGTCGACCTCTAACTATGGCTACACCTTC
clone_size: NA; j_call: TRBJ1-1; v_call: TRBV5-1; d_call: TRBD1; cdr3_aa: CASSLRGDRGRVTEAFF; cdr3_nt: TGCGCCAGCAGCTTGAGAGGGGACAGGGGGCGAGTCACTGAAGCTTTCTTT
clone_size: NA; j_call: TRBJ2-6; v_call: TRBV2; d_call: NA; cdr3_aa: CASGRGWANVLTF; cdr3_nt: TGTGCCAGCGGACGGGGTTGGGCCAACGTCCTGACTTTC
clone_size: NA; j_call: TRBJ2-7; v_call: TRBV6-5; d_call: TRBD1; cdr3_aa: CASSTADRAYEQYF; cdr3_nt: TGTGCCAGCAGTACCGCGGACAGGGCCTACGAGCAGTACTTC
clone_size: NA; j_call: TRBJ2-2; v_call: TRBV7-2; d_call: TRBD2; cdr3_aa: CASSLDPLAGGTGELFF; cdr3_nt: TGTGCCAGCAGCTTAGACCCCCTAGCGGGAGGGACCGGGGAGCTGTTTTTT
clone_size: few; j_call: TRBJ1-5; v_call: TRBV7-9; d_call: NA; cdr3_aa: CASSLGGLPQHF; cdr3_nt: TGTGCCAGCAGCTTAGGAGGCCTACCCCAGCATTTT